This TCR beta chain was observed in a study of identical twins. This clonotype was detected many times. V was trimmed by 5 bases and J by 7 bases, leaving 11 bases between them. Germline CDR1 MNHEY, CDR2 SMNVEV (reference sequence). The CDR3 is 13 residues long. TCRdb reprocessed the 5' RACE reads via MiXCR and lists one record per CDR3 protein. The profile covers about 150,000 distinct CDR3 sequences, with 3% to 4.5% appearing a single time and approximately 7.6% taken by the ten largest. This rearrangement joins TRBV27 to TRBJ2-2; D unresolved. Sequenced: memory T cells sorted from blood. This TCR derives from a man younger than 30 in good health. The CDR3 bases are TGTGCCAGCAGTCCCGGATCGGTCGGGGAGCTGTTTTTT. The encoded protein is CASSPGSVGELFF.